This T cell receptor (beta chain) was observed in a study of T cells in narcolepsy. Study-wide findings and caveats: Autoreactive clone sequences were missing from some blood memory CD4+ repertoires.

Concerning this clone: The antigen is undetermined.

Germline V CDR1 and CDR2: SEHNR, FQNEAQ (reference sequence). V shed 5 bases, J shed 7 bases, and the junction held 12 bases outside the gene matches. This CDR3 spans 15 amino acids. The data were produced by immunoSEQ multiplex PCR, yet TCRdb's version contains in-frame clones alone and is incomplete. The sample includes some 32,000 clones, under 85% seen only once; the top ten take around 3.7%. The chain uses TRBV7-9 and TRBJ1-1; 8 bases line up with TRBD1. The sample consisted of memory (CD45RA-) CD4+ T cells from blood. The clonotype comes from a human donor in good health. The CDR3 here is CASSADRGHSFEAFF. CDR3 nucleotides: TGTGCCAGCAGCGCCGACAGGGGTCATTCTTTTGAAGCTTTCTTT.